What follows are 30 T cell receptor beta chains derived from one specimen sequenced in a study of blood T cell repertoires in COVID-19. Data came from immunoSEQ multiplex PCR; TCRdb stores just in-frame clones and leaves some out. This table has tens of thousands of clones, about 90% appearing once. Sequenced material: peripheral blood. These receptors originate from a woman in her twenties or thirties in a cohort sampled during active COVID-19.

The chain uses TRBV19 and TRBJ1-1; 10 bases match TRBD1. V shed 9 bases and J 8 bases; nucleotides not matched to a gene: 9. The germline V gene encodes CDR1 LNHDA and CDR2 SQIVND (reference sequence). The CDR3 spans 13 residues. CDR3 residues: CASLDRGFQEAFF. In nucleotides, the CDR3 is TGTGCCAGCCTGGACAGGGGGTTCCAGGAAGCTTTCTTT.

The chain links TRBV7-9 to TRBJ2-7; 12 bases match TRBD2. The germline V gene encodes CDR1 SEHNR and CDR2 FQNEAQ (reference sequence). V dropped 5 bases and J dropped 1; count of bases not matched to a gene: 3. The CDR3 runs to 15 residues. As DNA, the CDR3 is TGTGCCAGCAGCCGGACTAGCGGGATTTCCTACGAGCAGTACTTC. It specifies CASSRTSGISYEQYF.

This clone showed up just once. The chain employs TRBV2 and TRBJ2-7, with a weak D call TRBD1 (5 bases). CDR1 SNHLY and CDR2 FYNNEI come from the germline V gene. V lost 7 bases and J 7 bases, leaving 14 bases between the germline ends. The CDR3 totals 12 residues. The CDR3 region is CASTARVFEQYF. CDR3 in DNA: TGTGCCAGCACTGCCAGGGTGTTTGAGCAGTACTTC.

The V gene is TRBV29-1, the J gene TRBJ2-1, with 8 bases lining up with TRBD2. This CDR3 region has 12 residues. Germline lookup yields CDR1 SQVTM and CDR2 ANQGSEA. V dropped 6 bases and J dropped 8; count of bases not matched to a gene: 6. In DNA form, the CDR3 reads TGCAGCGTCTACGGACTAGCCTATGAGCAGTTCTTC. Its translation is CSVYGLAYEQFF.

This chain uses TRBV5-4 with TRBJ2-7; 16 bases agree with TRBD2. The CDR3 loop spans 18 amino acids. The trim removed 4 bases at V and 4 bases at J, leaving 11 bases unmatched. CDR1 SGHNT and CDR2 YYREEE come from the germline V gene (reference sequence). The CDR3 coding sequence is TGTGCCAGCAGCACCGGGACTAGCGGGAGGGAGAGAGGGTACGAGCAGTACTTC. Residues: CASSTGTSGRERGYEQYF.

This clone was seen only once. V and J are TRBV10-3 and TRBJ2-1; TRBD2 aligns across 9 bases. The CDR3 is 16 amino acids. CDR1 and CDR2 from the germline V gene are ENHRY and SYGVKD. Losses at the gene ends were 4 bases for V and 0 bases for J; bases not matched to a gene: 4. For the CDR3, the DNA is TGTGCCATCAGTGTCATTAGCGGGAGCTCCTACAATGAGCAGTTCTTC. Protein sequence: CAISVISGSSYNEQFF.

The CDR3 is CASSEEGVSNQPQHF. As DNA, the CDR3 is TGTGCCAGCAGTGAAGAAGGGGTTAGCAATCAGCCCCAGCATTTT. The chain has TRBV2 and TRBJ1-5, with D possibly being TRBD1 (5 bases). The germline CDR1 and CDR2 sequences are SNHLY and FYNNEI. CDR3 length: 15 amino acids. Trimming took 1 base from V and 0 from J, leaving 7 bases between them.

Within the sample, this clone is medium-sized. This chain joins TRBV25-1 and TRBJ1-3; D unclear. CDR1 and CDR2 (germline): MGHDK, SYGVNS. V was cut by 2 bases and J by 1 base, with 6 bases left in between. The CDR3 is 14 residues long. The CDR3 DNA is TGTGCCAGCAGTGAAGAGCGTTCTGGAAACACCATATATTTT. This codes for CASSEERSGNTIYF.

This clone appeared a single time. The rearrangement joins TRBV11-2 to TRBJ1-2; D uncertain. Deletions cut 4 bases from V and 8 bases from J, with 14 bases between. Germline CDR1 is SGHAT and CDR2 is FQNNGV. The CDR3 contains 13 residues. The CDR3 protein is CASSSPFDTGYTF. The CDR3 nucleotides read TGTGCCAGCAGCTCGCCATTTGACACCGGCTACACCTTC.

This sequence joins TRBV21-1 and TRBJ2-7; no DNA check was done on the table's D call, TRBD1. TRBV21-1 is described as a pseudogene. The CDR3 length is 15 residues. The CDR3 region is CASSKVRRDRYEQYF. CDR3 coding DNA: TGTGCCAGCAGCAAAGTGAGGCGGGACAGATACGAGCAGTACTTC.

This clone was seen once. This chain joins TRBV3-1 (or the pseudogene TRBV3-2) and TRBJ2-3; 8 bases fit TRBD2. V was clipped by 8 bases and J by 0 bases; unmatched bases: 4. Germline lookup yields CDR1 LGHDT and CDR2 YNNKEL (reference sequence). The CDR3 totals 14 residues. CDR3 DNA sequence: TGTGCCAGCTGTCCTAGCGGGAGCACAGATACGCAGTATTTT. This encodes CASCPSGSTDTQYF.

V is TRBV2 and J is TRBJ2-3, with D possibly TRBD2 on 6 matching bases. Deletions cut 5 bases from V and 5 bases from J, with 11 bases between. CDR3 length: 13 amino acids. Looked up from germline, CDR1 is SNHLY and CDR2 is FYNNEI. CDR3 in DNA: TGTGCCAGCAGTCTCGACGGGGGAGATACGCAGTATTTT. Its protein is CASSLDGGDTQYF.

This clone was seen once. The chain uses TRBV5-4 and TRBJ1-4; 7 bases are a match to TRBD1. The junction had 11 bases not matched to a gene; V was cut back by 3 bases and J by 6 bases. The V gene's germline CDR1 is SGHNT and CDR2 YYREEE (reference sequence). CDR3 size: 16 residues. CDR3 amino acids: CASSSGQSKSYEKLFF. The CDR3, as DNA: TGTGCCAGCAGCTCGGGACAGTCAAAGTCATATGAAAAACTGTTTTTT.

The V and J genes are TRBV4-1 and TRBJ2-7; 13 nucleotides line up with TRBD2. J was trimmed by 7 bases and V by 4 bases; bases with no gene match: 4. CDR3 length equals 14 residues. From germline, CDR1 is MGHRA and CDR2 YSYEKL. Written as DNA, the CDR3 is TGCGCCAGCAGCCGGACTAGCGGGAGTGGAGAGCAGTACTTC. Translating it yields CASSRTSGSGEQYF.

This chain links TRBV4-1 with TRBJ1-1; no clear D. Germline lookup yields CDR1 MGHRA and CDR2 YSYEKL. V lost 0 bases and J lost 6, with 11 bases in between. The CDR3 covers 14 residues. The CDR3 region has the DNA TGCGCCAGCAGCCAAGATGTGGGAGTCCCTGAAGCTTTCTTT. Its protein product is CASSQDVGVPEAFF.

J is TRBJ2-1 and V is TRBV6-5; maybe TRBD2 (6 bases). The V gene's germline CDR1 is MNHEY and CDR2 SVGAGI. This CDR3 spans 14 amino acids. V gave up 8 bases and J gave up 0 bases, with 11 bases separating them. The CDR3 region is CASGRGSSYNEQFF. CDR3 coding DNA: TGTGCCAGCGGACGGGGGAGCTCCTACAATGAGCAGTTCTTC.

This clone was observed a few times. This chain uses TRBV18 with TRBJ1-5, with 7 bases lining up with TRBD1. The CDR3 has 16 amino acids. The germline gives CDR1 KGHSH, CDR2 LQKENI. The ends lost 1 base at V and 0 bases at J; junction bases unmatched: 3. The CDR3: CASSPLGQRSNQPQHF. CDR3 DNA sequence: TGTGCCAGCTCACCACTGGGACAGCGTAGCAATCAGCCCCAGCATTTT. The variable domain in full, completed from reference TRBV18 and TRBJ1-5, reads NAGVMQNPRHLVRRRGQEARLRCSPMKGHSHVYWYRQLPEEGLKFMVYLQKENIIDESGMPKERFSAEFPKEGPSILRIQQVVRGDSAAYFCASSPLGQRSNQPQHFGDGTRLSIL.

This clone was seen a single time. The CDR3 region is CSVSAGTGSTYEQYF. CDR3 sequence (DNA): TGCAGCGTTTCCGCCGGGACAGGCTCTACCTACGAGCAGTACTTC. This sequence joins TRBV29-1 and TRBJ2-7; TRBD1 matches 8 bases. The CDR3 is made up of 15 amino acids. Germline-derived CDR1 and CDR2 are SQVTM and ANQGSEA. Trimming took 5 bases from V and 2 from J; bases not matched to a gene: 11.

Concerning this clone: At one end, the junction sequence differs from germline, possibly due to a read error. This chain joins TRBV4-1 and TRBJ2-7; 7 bases map to TRBD2. The CDR3 extends over 16 amino acids. Germline V gives CDR1 MGHRA, CDR2 YSYEKL. CDR3 in DNA: TGCGCCAGCAGCCAAGGATTGGCGGGAGCACTCTACGGGCAGTACTTC. This sequence encodes CASSQGLAGALYGQYF.

V and J are TRBV4-3 and TRBJ2-2, with 11 bases identical to TRBD2. V lost 2 bases and J lost 0; bases outside the gene matches: 5. Germline V gene lookup returns CDR1 LGHNA and CDR2 YSLEER. The CDR3 contains 18 residues. CDR3 in DNA: TGCGCCAGCAGCCAACGTCTAGCGGGAGGCGCGAACACCGGGGAGCTGTTTTTT. It encodes CASSQRLAGGANTGELFF.

This sequence joins TRBV7-3 and TRBJ1-1; 7 nucleotides agree with TRBD1. The V gene's germline CDR1 is SGHTA and CDR2 FQGTGA. The length of the CDR3 is 14 residues. Trimming removed 6 bases from V and 0 bases from J; junction bases left unmatched: 4. In DNA form, the CDR3 reads TGTGCCAGCAGGGAGACAGGGATGAACACTGAAGCTTTCTTT. Translating gives CASRETGMNTEAFF.

To note about this clone: At one end the junction does not follow the germline gene, possibly because of a read error. The V call is TRBV4-1, the J call TRBJ2-7; 12 positions match TRBD2. Germline-derived CDR1 and CDR2 are MGHRA and YSYEKL. The CDR3 sequence is 13 residues long. DNA of the CDR3: TGCGCCAGCAGCCAATCGACTAGCGGGGGCAGAACATTC. Residues: CASSQSTSGGRTF.

The chain joins TRBV15 to TRBJ1-6; no definite D call. Germline V gives CDR1 LNHNV, CDR2 YYDKDF (reference sequence). This CDR3 region has 13 residues. Trimming took off 0 bases at V and 14 bases at J, with 11 bases between the two ends. The CDR3 is CATSREPVRTLHF. For the CDR3, the DNA is TGTGCCACCAGCAGAGAGCCGGTCAGGACCCTCCACTTT.

This clone was seen just once. This chain connects TRBV5-1 to TRBJ2-1; 10 nucleotides agree with TRBD2. This CDR3 has 13 amino acids. J gave up 7 bases and V 5 bases, and 3 bases lay outside the gene matches. Germline CDR1 is SGHRS and CDR2 is YFSETQ. CDR3: CASRVAGGNEQFF. CDR3 DNA sequence: TGCGCCAGCAGGGTAGCGGGAGGAAATGAGCAGTTCTTC. The full variable domain, rest sourced from reference TRBV5-1 and TRBJ2-1, is KAGVTQTPRYLIKTRGQQVTLSCSPISGHRSVSWYQQTPGQGLQFLFEYFSETQRNKGNFPGRFSGRQFSNSRSEMNVSTLELGDSALYLCASRVAGGNEQFFGPGTRLTVL.

The chain carries TRBV9 and TRBJ2-7; 10 bases line up with TRBD1. CDR1 is SGDLS and CDR2 is YYNGEE in the germline V gene. The CDR3 extends over 15 amino acids. Unmatched junction bases numbered 8, after V lost 4 bases and J lost 4 bases. The CDR3 here is CASSTGTGDFYEQYF. The CDR3 nucleotides are TGTGCCAGCAGCACCGGGACAGGGGACTTTTACGAGCAGTACTTC.

J is TRBJ1-6 and V is TRBV9, with 9 bases matching TRBD1. The V gene end was trimmed by 4 bases and the J gene end by 4 bases; junction bases not matched to a gene: 6. Germline loops: CDR1 SGDLS, CDR2 YYNGEE. The CDR3 is 16 residues long. The CDR3 coding sequence is TGTGCCAGCAGCAGCGGGACAGGGTCTTATAATTCACCCCTCCACTTT. Translation: CASSSGTGSYNSPLHF.

The rearrangement joins TRBV28 to TRBJ1-1; D is perhaps TRBD1 (5 bases). In germline, CDR1 is MDHEN, CDR2 SYDVKM. V was clipped by 8 bases and J by 0 bases, with 13 bases between them. This CDR3 contains 14 residues. The CDR3 DNA reads TGTGCCAGCGGGCAGGGAGGCATGAACACTGAAGCTTTCTTT. Amino acid sequence: CASGQGGMNTEAFF.

This chain links TRBV4-1 with TRBJ1-2; TRBD1 matches at 7 bases. J lost 4 bases, V lost 4 bases, and 15 bases had no gene match. CDR1 is MGHRA and CDR2 is YSYEKL in the germline V gene. This CDR3 contains 17 residues. CDR3: CASSPHGLSTGSYGYTF. The CDR3 nucleotides are TGCGCCAGCAGCCCGCACGGGCTATCGACAGGGAGCTATGGCTACACCTTC.

This sequence joins TRBV5-4 and TRBJ2-1, with 8 bases fitting TRBD2. The CDR3 is 14 amino acids. CDR1 is SGHNT and CDR2 is YYREEE in the germline V gene (reference sequence). J lost 10 bases, V lost 1 base, and 7 bases had no gene match. CDR3 DNA: TGTGCCAGCAGCTTGAGACGGGAGGGCCTCGAGCAGTTCTTC. This codes for CASSLRREGLEQFF. Full variable domain (rest looked up from reference TRBV5-4 and TRBJ2-1): ETGVTQSPTHLIKTRGQQVTLRCSSQSGHNTVSWYQQALGQGPQFIFQYYREEENGRGNFPPRFSGLQFPNYSSELNVNALELDDSALYLCASSLRREGLEQFFGPGTRLTVL.

The chain joins TRBV19 to TRBJ1-1, with 7 positions matching TRBD1. CDR3 length: 14 residues. CDR1 is LNHDA and CDR2 is SQIVND in the germline V gene (reference sequence). With V trimmed by 5 bases and J by 1 base, 4 bases remained unmatched. The chain's CDR3 is CASSVRTGNTEAFF. Here the CDR3 DNA reads TGTGCCAGTAGTGTAAGGACAGGGAACACTGAAGCTTTCTTT.